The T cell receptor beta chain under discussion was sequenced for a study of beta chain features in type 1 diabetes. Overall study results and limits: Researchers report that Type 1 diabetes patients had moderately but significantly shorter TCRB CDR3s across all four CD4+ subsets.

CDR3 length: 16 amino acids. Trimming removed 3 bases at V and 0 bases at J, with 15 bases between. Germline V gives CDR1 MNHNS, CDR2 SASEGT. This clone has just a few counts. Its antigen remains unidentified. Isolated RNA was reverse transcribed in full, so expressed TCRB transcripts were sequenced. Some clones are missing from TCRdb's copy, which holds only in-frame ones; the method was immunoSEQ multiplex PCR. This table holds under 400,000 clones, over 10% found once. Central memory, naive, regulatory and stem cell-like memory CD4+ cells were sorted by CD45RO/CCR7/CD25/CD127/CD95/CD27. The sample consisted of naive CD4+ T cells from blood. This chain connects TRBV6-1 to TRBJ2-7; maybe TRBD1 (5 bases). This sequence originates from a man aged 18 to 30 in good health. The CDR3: CASSDAWAGRSYEQYF. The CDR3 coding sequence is TGTGCCAGCAGTGACGCATGGGCAGGGCGCTCCTACGAGCAGTACTTC.